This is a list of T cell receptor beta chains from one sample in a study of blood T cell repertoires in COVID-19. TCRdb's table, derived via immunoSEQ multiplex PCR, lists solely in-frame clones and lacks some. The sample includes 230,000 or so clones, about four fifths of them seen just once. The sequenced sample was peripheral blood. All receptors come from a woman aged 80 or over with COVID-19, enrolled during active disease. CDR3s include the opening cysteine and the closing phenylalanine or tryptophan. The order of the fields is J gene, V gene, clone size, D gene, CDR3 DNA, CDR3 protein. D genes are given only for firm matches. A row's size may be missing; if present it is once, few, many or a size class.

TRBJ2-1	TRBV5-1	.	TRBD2	TGCGCCAGCAGCCCAAATACGGCGGGAGGGTCGGGTGAGCAGTTCTTC	CASSPNTAGGSGEQFF
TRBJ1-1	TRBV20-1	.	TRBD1	TGCAGTGCTAGTCCCGGGACAGGGGGTAGTAACACTGAAGCTTTCTTT	CSASPGTGGSNTEAFF
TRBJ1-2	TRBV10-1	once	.	TGCGCCAGCTCCCGGGAGGTTGCTAACTATGGCTACACCTTC	CASSREVANYGYTF
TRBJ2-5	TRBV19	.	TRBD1	TGTGCCAGTAGTGCTAGGGGGCGAGAGACCCAGTACTTC	CASSARGRETQYF
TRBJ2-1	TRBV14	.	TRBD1	TGTGCCAGCAGCCTTCCCGGGACAGGGAAGCAGTTCTTC	CASSLPGTGKQFF
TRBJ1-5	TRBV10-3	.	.	TGTGCCATCAGTGAGTCGAAGGGAGGCCAGCCCCAGCATTTT	CAISESKGGQPQHF
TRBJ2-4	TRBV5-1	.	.	TGCGCCAGCAGCTTGAAGTCAGGGGCCGTAGCCAAAAACATTCAGTACTTC	CASSLKSGAVAKNIQYF
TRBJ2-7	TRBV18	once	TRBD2	TGTGCCAGCTCACCCCTCCCCCCTAGCGGCTACTACGAGCAGTACTTC	CASSPLPPSGYYEQYF
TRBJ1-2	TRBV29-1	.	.	TGCACCCCTACGGGGGGCTACACCTTC	CTPTGGYTF
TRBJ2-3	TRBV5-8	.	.	TGTGCCAGCAGCTTGGAACCAGACACCACAGATACGCAGTATTTT	CASSLEPDTTDTQYF
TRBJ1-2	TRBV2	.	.	TGTGCCAGCAGTGAAGTTCAGGGCTCGTCCGGCTACACCTTC	CASSEVQGSSGYTF
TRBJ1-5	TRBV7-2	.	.	TGTGCCAGCAGCCCGCTTGGCCAGCCCCAGCATTTT	CASSPLGQPQHF
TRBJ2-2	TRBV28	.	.	TGTGCCAGCTTGAGTACAGGCCTCCGAATTACGAACACCGGGGAGCTGTTTTTT	CASLSTGLRITNTGELFF
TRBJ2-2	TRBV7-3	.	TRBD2	TGTGCCAGCAGCATCCTAGCGGGGGGTACCAGGGAGCTGTTTTTT	CASSILAGGTRELFF
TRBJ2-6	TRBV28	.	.	TGTGCCAGCAGTTTAATATCTGGGGCCAACGTCCTGACTTTC	CASSLISGANVLTF
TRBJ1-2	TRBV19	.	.	TGTGCCAGTAGTATACGGGGTCCGTTGGACTATGGCTACACCTTC	CASSIRGPLDYGYTF
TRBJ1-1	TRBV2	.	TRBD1	TGTGCCACCCAAGAACAGGGGACAAATACTGAAGCTTTCTTT	CATQEQGTNTEAFF
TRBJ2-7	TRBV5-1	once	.	TGCGCCAGCAGCTTGGGCGGGTCAAAACCCTCCTACGAGCAGTACTTC	CASSLGGSKPSYEQYF
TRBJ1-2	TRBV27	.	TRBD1	TGTGCCAGCAGTTTATATCAGGGGGGAGGCTACACCTTC	CASSLYQGGGYTF
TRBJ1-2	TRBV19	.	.	TGTGCCAGTAGTATTGCGTTATATGGCTACACCTTC	CASSIALYGYTF
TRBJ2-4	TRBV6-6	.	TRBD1	TGTGCCAGCAGACCCCAGGGGGCGCAAAACATTCAGTACTTC	CASRPQGAQNIQYF
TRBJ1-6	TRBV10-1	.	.	TGCGCCAGCAGTGGAGGGAGGGATTCACCCCTCCACTTT	CASSGGRDSPLHF
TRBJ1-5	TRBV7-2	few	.	TGTGCCAGCAGCTCCATAGGGGGTGTCAATCAGCCCCAGCATTTT	CASSSIGGVNQPQHF
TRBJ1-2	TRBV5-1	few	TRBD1	TGCGCCAGCAGCTTGGAAGCGGGACAGGGAGATCCCTACACCTTC	CASSLEAGQGDPYTF
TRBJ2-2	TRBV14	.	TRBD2	TGTGCCAGCAGCCAACATGGTAGCGGGAGAACCGGGGAGCTGTTTTTT	CASSQHGSGRTGELFF
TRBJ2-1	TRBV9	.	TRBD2	TGTGCCAGCAGCTCCGGGGAGGGCTCCTACAATGAGCAGTTCTTC	CASSSGEGSYNEQFF
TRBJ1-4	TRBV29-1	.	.	TGCAGCGTTGAAGAGTCCACAAACAGACTGTTTTTT	CSVEESTNRLFF
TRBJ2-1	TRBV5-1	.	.	TGCGCCAGCAGCTTGGGCGGAACAGCTTACGGGGGTGAGCAGTTCTTC	CASSLGGTAYGGEQFF
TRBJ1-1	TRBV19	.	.	TGTGCCAGTAGCCAAGCGGTCAACACTGAAGCTTTCTTT	CASSQAVNTEAFF
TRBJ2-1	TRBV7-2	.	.	TGTGCCAGCAGCTTCCCGGGGAATGAGCAGTTCTTC	CASSFPGNEQFF
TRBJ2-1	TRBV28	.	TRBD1	TGTGCCAGCAGTTCATTCCCGGGACAGGGATCGAAGAGGTCGGATGAGCAGTTCTTC	CASSSFPGQGSKRSDEQFF
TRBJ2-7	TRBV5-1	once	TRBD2	TGCGCCAGCAGCTTGGGAGCGGGGGTTGTTTCGTACGAGCAGTACTTC	CASSLGAGVVSYEQYF
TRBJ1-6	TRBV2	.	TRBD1	TGTGCCAGCCGGACAGGGGGAGAAGTATCACCCCTCCACTTT	CASRTGGEVSPLHF
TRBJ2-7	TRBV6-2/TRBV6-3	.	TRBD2	TGTGCCAGCAGTCGGACTAGCGGGGGGACCTACGAGCAGTACTTC	CASSRTSGGTYEQYF
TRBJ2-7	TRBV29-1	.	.	TGCAGTGCCCTCCTGGACAGTCGGGACGAGCAGTACTTC	CSALLDSRDEQYF
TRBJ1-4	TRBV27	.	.	TGTGCCAGCAGTCCCGGGGAGGGGCGGGGAAATGAAAAACTGTTTTTT	CASSPGEGRGNEKLFF
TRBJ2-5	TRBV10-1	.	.	TGCGCCAGCAGTTATAGCGGCGGGGACTCGGAGACCCAGTACTTC	CASSYSGGDSETQYF
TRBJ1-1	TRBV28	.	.	TGTGCCAGCAGTTACACTGGGGGGGACACTGAAGCTTTCTTT	CASSYTGGDTEAFF
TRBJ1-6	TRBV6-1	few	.	TGTGCCAGCAGTGAGGCAGGAAGGATTAATTCACCCCTCCACTTT	CASSEAGRINSPLHF
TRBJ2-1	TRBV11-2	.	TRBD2	TGTGCCAGCAGCAAGGGACTAGCGGGAGGAAATGAGCAGTTCTTC	CASSKGLAGGNEQFF
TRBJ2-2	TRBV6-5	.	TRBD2	TGTGCCAGCAGCTCCTTAGCGGGAGGCACCGGGGAGCTGTTTTTT	CASSSLAGGTGELFF
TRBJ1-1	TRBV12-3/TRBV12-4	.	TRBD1	TGTGCCATCCAGGACAGGGGAAACACTGAAGCTTTCTTT	CAIQDRGNTEAFF
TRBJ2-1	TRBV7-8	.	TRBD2	TGTGCCAGCACCCAGAGTGCAGCGGGGTTAGGCAATGAGCAGTTCTTC	CASTQSAAGLGNEQFF
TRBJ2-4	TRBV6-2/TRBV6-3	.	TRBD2	TGTGCCAGCAGTTTAAGACTAGCTCCGCAGGACATTCAGTACTTC	CASSLRLAPQDIQYF
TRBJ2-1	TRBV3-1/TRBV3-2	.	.	TGTGCCAGCAGCCCGCTTTTCCGGGACGGGGGCTACAATGAGCAGTTCTTC	CASSPLFRDGGYNEQFF
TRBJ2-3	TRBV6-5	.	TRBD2	TGTGCCAGCAGCCGGACTAGCGGGCTTAATACGCAGTATTTT	CASSRTSGLNTQYF
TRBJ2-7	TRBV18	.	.	TGTGCCAGCTCACCTGACTCCTCTTACGAGCAGTACTTC	CASSPDSSYEQYF
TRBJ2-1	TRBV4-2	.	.	TGTGCCAGCAGCCAAGATCTGAATGAGCAGTTCTTC	CASSQDLNEQFF
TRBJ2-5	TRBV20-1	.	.	TGCAGTGCTAGAGTTTCCGGGACCCAGTACTTC	CSARVSGTQYF
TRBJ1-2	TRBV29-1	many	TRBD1	TGCAGCGGGGGGGGACAGGGGTCATCCGACTATGGCTACACCTTC	CSGGGQGSSDYGYTF
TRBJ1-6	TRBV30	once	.	TGTGCCTGGAGTGTACTACGGGGGGCAGTTTCACCCCTCCACTTT	CAWSVLRGAVSPLHF
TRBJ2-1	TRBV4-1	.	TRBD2	TGCGCCAGCAGCCAAGAACCCCGGGCTAGCGGGACCAACAAAGAGCAGTTCTTC	CASSQEPRASGTNKEQFF
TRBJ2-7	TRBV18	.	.	TGTGCCAGCTCACCACTCATACCGGCCCCTGGCGGCTACGAGCAGTACTTC	CASSPLIPAPGGYEQYF
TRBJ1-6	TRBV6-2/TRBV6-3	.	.	TGTGCCAGCAGCCCACAGTTGACTTCACCCCTCCACTTT	CASSPQLTSPLHF
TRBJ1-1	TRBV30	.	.	TGTGCCTGTCAGACAGTTATGAACACTGAAGCTTTCTTT	CACQTVMNTEAFF
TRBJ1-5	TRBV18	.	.	TGTGCCAGCTCACCGCAGGTGGGCAATCAGCCCCAGCATTTT	CASSPQVGNQPQHF
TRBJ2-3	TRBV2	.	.	TGTGCCAGCAGATCCGGGAGTATTATTGGAGATACGCAGTATTTT	CASRSGSIIGDTQYF
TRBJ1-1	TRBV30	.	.	TGTGCCTGGAAAATTATGAACACTGAAGCTTTCTTT	CAWKIMNTEAFF
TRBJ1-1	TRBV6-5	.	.	TGTGCCAGCAGTATAGGGGGAACTAGGACTGAAGCTTTCTTT	CASSIGGTRTEAFF